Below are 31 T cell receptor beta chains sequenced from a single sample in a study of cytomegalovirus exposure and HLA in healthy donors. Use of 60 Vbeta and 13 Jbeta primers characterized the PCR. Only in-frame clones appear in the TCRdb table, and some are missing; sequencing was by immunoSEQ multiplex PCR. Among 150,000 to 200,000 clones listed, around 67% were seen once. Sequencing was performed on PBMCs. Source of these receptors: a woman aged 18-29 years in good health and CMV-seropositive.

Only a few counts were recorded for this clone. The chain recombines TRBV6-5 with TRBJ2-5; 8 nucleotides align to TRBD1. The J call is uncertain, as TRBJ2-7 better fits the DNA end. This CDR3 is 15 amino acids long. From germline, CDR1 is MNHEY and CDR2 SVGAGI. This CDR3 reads CASSYSTGEAYEQYF. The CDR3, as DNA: TGTGCCAGCAGTTACTCGACAGGGGAGGCCTACGAGCAGTACTTC.

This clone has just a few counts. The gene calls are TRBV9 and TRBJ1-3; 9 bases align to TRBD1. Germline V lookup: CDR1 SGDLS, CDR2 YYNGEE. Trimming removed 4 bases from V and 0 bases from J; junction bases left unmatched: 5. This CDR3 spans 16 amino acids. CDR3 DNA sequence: TGTGCCAGCAGCCCGCGGACAGGGGACTCTGGAAACACCATATATTTT. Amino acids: CASSPRTGDSGNTIYF.

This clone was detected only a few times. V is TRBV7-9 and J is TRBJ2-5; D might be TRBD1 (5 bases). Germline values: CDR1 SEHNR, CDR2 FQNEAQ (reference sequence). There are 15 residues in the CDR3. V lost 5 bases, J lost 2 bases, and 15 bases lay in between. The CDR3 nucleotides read TGTGCCAGCAGCACTAAGACAGATAGACAAGAGACCCAGTACTTC. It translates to CASSTKTDRQETQYF.

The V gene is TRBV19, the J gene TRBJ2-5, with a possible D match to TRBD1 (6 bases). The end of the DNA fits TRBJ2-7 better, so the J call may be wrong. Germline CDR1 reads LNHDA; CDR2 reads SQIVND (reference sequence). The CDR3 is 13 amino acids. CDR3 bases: TGTGCCAGTAGTATACAGGGGAGCCCCGAGCAGTACTTC. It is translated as CASSIQGSPEQYF.

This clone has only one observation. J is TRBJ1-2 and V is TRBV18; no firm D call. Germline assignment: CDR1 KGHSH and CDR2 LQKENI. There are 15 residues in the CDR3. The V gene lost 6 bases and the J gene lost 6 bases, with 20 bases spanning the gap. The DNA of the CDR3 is TGTGCCAGCTCCCCTAGCGTGGGAATTGCGGATGGCTACACCTTC. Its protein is CASSPSVGIADGYTF.

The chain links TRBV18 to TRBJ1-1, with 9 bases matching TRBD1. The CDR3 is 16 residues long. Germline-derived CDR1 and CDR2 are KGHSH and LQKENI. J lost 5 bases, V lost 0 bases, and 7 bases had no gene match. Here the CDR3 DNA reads TGTGCCAGCTCACCACCGGCAGGACAGGGGAGAACTGAAGCTTTCTTT. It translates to CASSPPAGQGRTEAFF.

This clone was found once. The CDR3 nucleotides are TGTGCCAGCAGCACACAGGGAAGAGGACTAGGCCTCACCGGGGAGCTGTTTTTT. As protein: CASSTQGRGLGLTGELFF. The V call is TRBV27, the J call TRBJ2-2; D is perhaps TRBD2 (7 bases). This CDR3 is built from 18 residues. Germline CDR1 reads MNHEY; CDR2 reads SMNVEV (reference sequence). The ends were cut back, 6 bases at V and 4 bases at J, with 24 bases in the middle.

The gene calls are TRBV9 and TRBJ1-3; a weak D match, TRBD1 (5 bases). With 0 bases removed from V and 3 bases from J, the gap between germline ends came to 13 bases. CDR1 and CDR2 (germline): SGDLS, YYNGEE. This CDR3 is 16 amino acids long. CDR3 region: CASSVGGPQDGNTIYF. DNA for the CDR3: TGTGCCAGCAGCGTAGGGGGCCCCCAGGATGGAAACACCATATATTTT.

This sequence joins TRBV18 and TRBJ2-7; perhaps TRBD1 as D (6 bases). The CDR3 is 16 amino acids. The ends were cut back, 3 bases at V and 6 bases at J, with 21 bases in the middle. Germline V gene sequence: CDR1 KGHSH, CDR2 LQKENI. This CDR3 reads CASSPDLGQLESEQYF. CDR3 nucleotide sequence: TGTGCCAGCTCACCGGACTTAGGACAGCTTGAGTCCGAGCAGTACTTC.

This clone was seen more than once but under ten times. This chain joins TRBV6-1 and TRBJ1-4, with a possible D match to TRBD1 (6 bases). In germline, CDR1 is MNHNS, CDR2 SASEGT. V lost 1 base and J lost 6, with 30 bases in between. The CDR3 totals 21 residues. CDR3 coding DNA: TGTGCCAGCAGTGAAGATTCGATAATGGGGGCGATGAAAGAGTCTTATGAAAAACTGTTTTTT. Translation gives CASSEDSIMGAMKESYEKLFF.

The CDR3 DNA follows: TGTGCCAGCAGTTTTTTTGCGGCGCCAGCCTACGAGCAGTACTTC. Translated: CASSFFAAPAYEQYF. The rearrangement joins TRBV27 to TRBJ2-7; D uncertain. CDR3 size: 15 residues. V lost 3 bases and J 2 bases, leaving 14 bases between the germline ends. Germline assignment: CDR1 MNHEY and CDR2 SMNVEV (reference sequence).

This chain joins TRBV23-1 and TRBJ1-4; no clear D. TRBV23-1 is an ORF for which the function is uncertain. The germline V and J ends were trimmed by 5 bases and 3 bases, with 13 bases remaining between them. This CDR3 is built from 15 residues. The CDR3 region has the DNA TGCGCCAGCAGTGCCCGGCGGCAGCCTAATGAAAAACTGTTTTTT. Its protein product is CASSARRQPNEKLFF.

The CDR3, as DNA: TGTGCCAGTACCTCGGACAGGGTCGATCAGCCCCAGCATTTT. Its translation is CASTSDRVDQPQHF. The J gene is TRBJ1-5, the V gene TRBV19, with 8 bases matching TRBD1. J was trimmed by 5 bases and V by 7 bases; bases with no gene match: 7. The length of the CDR3 is 14 residues. Germline values: CDR1 LNHDA, CDR2 SQIVND (reference sequence). The full variable domain, rest sourced from reference TRBV19 and TRBJ1-5, is DGGITQSPKYLFRKEGQNVTLSCEQNLNHDAMYWYRQDPGQGLRLIYYSQIVNDFQKGDIAEGYSVSREKKESFPLTVTSAQKNPTAFYLCASTSDRVDQPQHFGDGTRLSIL.

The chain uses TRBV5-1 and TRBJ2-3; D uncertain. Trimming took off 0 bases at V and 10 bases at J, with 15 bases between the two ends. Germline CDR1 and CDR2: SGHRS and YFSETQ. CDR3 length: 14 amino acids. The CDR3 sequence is CASSLEPAALSQYF. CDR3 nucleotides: TGCGCCAGCAGCTTGGAACCGGCGGCCCTCTCGCAGTATTTT.

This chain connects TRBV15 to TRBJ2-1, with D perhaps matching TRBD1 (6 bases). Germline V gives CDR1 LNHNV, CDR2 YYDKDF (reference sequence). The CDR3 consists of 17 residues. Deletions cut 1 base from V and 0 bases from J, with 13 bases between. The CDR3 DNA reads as TGTGCCACCAGCAGAGGACAGGACAGTTTCTCCTACAATGAGCAGTTCTTC. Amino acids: CATSRGQDSFSYNEQFF. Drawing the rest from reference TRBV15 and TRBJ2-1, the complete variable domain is DAMVIQNPRYQVTQFGKPVTLSCSQTLNHNVMYWYQQKSSQAPKLLFHYYDKDFNNEADTPDNFQSRRPNTSFCFLDIRSPGLGDTAMYLCATSRGQDSFSYNEQFFGPGTRLTVL.

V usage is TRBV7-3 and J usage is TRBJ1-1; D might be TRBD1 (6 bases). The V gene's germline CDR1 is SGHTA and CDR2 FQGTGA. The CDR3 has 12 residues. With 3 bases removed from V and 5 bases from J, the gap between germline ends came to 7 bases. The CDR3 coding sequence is TGTGCCAGCAGCTTCACAGGGACTGAAGCTTTCTTT. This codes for CASSFTGTEAFF.

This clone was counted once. CDR3 sequence reads: CASTRIPYTYF. CDR3 DNA: TGTGCCAGCACGAGGATACCATACACTTACTTC. The chain recombines TRBV28 with TRBJ2-7; no firm D call. The CDR3 length is 11 residues. CDR1 and CDR2 from the germline V gene are MDHEN and SYDVKM. V was trimmed by 7 bases and J by 13 bases, leaving 17 bases between them.

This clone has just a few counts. The CDR3 protein is CASSDGTGGNEQFF. CDR3 DNA sequence: TGTGCCAGCAGTGACGGGACAGGGGGCAATGAGCAGTTCTTC. This sequence joins TRBV6-4 and TRBJ2-1; 11 bases fit TRBD1. V dropped 2 bases and J dropped 6; count of bases not matched to a gene: 0. The CDR3 consists of 14 residues. CDR1 is MRHNA and CDR2 is SNTAGT in the germline V gene.

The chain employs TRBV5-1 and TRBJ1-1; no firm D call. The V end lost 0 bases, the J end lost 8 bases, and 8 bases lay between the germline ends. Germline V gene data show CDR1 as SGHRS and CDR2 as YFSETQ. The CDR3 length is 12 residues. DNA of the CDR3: TGCGCCAGCAGCTTGGTGGGAGACGAAGCTTTCTTT. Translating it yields CASSLVGDEAFF.

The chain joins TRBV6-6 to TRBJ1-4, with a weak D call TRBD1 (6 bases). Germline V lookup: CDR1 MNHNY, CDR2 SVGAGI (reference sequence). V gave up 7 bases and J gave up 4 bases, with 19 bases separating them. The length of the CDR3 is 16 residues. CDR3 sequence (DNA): TGTGCCAGCAACCCGGGCAGGGGAGAGCATAATGAAAAACTGTTTTTT. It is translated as CASNPGRGEHNEKLFF.

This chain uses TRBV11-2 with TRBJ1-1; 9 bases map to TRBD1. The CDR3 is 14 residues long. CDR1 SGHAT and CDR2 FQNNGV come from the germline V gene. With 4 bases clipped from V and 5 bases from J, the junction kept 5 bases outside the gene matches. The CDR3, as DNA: TGTGCCAGCAGCTGGGGACAGGGAGAGACTGAAGCTTTCTTT. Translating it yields CASSWGQGETEAFF.

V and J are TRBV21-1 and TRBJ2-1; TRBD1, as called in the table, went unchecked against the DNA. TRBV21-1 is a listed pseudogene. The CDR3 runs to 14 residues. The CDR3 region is CASSKGTALDEQFF. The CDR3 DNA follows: TGTGCCAGCAGCAAAGGTACAGCCTTGGATGAGCAGTTCTTC.

CDR3: CASSYSRQGIHEQYF. CDR3 coding DNA: TGTGCCAGCAGTTACTCTCGACAGGGAATCCACGAGCAGTACTTC. The chain is built from TRBV6-5 and TRBJ2-5; 7 positions agree with TRBD1. The J call is in doubt because the DNA end fits TRBJ2-7 better. The CDR3 is 15 amino acids. CDR1 and CDR2 (germline): MNHEY, SVGAGI.

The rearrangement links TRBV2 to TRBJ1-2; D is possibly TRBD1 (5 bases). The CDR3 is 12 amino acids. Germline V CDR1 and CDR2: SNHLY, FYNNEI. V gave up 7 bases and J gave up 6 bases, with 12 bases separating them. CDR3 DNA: TGTGCCAGCAATGGACAAGATGATGGCTACACCTTC. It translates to CASNGQDDGYTF.

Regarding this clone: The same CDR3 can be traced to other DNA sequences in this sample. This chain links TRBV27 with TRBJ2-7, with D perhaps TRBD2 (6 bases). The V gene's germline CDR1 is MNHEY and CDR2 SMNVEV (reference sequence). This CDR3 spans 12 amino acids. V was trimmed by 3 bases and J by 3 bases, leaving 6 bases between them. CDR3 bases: TGTGCCAGCAGTTTCGGGGGCTACGAGCAGTACTTC. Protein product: CASSFGGYEQYF.

The CDR3, as DNA: TGTGCCAGCCAATGGACTAGTTTGGATGAGCAGTTCTTC. Encoded protein: CASQWTSLDEQFF. The rearrangement joins TRBV6-6 to TRBJ2-1, with TRBD2 matching 7 bases. There are 13 residues in the CDR3. Per the germline V gene, CDR1 is MNHNY and CDR2 is SVGAGI (reference sequence). The V and J ends lost 8 bases and 8 bases, in that order; junction bases with no gene match: 9.

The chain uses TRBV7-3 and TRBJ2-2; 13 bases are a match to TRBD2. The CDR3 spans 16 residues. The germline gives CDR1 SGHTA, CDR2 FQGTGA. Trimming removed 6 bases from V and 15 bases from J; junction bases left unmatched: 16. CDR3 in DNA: TGTGCCAGCAGTCCGGACACCGCCGGACTAGCGGGAGAGTTGTTTTTT. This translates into CASSPDTAGLAGELFF.

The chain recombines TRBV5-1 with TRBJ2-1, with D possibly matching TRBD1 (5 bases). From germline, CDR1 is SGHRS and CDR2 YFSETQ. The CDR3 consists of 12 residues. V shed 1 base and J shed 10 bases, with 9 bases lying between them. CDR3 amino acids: CASSLWGNEQFF. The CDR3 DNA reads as TGCGCCAGCAGCTTGTGGGGCAACGAGCAGTTCTTC.

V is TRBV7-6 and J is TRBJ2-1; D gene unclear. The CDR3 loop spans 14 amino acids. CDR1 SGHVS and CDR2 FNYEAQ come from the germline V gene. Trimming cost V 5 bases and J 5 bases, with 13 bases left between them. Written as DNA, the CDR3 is TGTGCCAGCAGCCCTCCCAACACAGACAATGAGCAGTTCTTC. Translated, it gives CASSPPNTDNEQFF.

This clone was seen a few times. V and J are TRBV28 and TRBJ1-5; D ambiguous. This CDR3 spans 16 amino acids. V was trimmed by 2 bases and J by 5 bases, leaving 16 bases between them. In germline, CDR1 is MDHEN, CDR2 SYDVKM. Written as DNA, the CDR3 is TGTGCCAGCAGTTTAATTGCCGGGTCCCTTGATCAGCCCCAGCATTTT. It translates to CASSLIAGSLDQPQHF.

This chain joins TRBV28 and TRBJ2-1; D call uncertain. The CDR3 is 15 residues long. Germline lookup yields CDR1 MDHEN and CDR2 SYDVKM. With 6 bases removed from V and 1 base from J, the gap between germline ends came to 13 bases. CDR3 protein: CASRRGSDSYNEQFF. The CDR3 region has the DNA TGTGCCAGCAGACGTGGCTCAGATTCCTACAATGAGCAGTTCTTC.